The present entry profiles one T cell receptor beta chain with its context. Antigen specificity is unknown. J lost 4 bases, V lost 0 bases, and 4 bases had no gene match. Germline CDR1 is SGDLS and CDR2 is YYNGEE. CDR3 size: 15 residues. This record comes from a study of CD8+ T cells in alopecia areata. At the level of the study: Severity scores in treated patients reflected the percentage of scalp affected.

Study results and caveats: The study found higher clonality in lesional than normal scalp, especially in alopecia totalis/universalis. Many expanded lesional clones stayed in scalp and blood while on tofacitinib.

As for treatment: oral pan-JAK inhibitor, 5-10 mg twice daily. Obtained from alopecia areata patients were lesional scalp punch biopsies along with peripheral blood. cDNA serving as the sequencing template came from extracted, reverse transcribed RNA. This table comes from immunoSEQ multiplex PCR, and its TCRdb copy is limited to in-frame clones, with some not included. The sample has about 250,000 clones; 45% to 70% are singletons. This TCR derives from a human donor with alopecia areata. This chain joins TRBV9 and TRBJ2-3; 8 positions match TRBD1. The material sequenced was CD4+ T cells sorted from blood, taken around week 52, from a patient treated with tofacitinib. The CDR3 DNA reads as TGTGCCAGCAGCGTAGACGGCAGGGGGCCAGATACGCAGTATTTT. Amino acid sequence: CASSVDGRGPDTQYF.